These T cell receptor beta chains were read from a single sample in a study of T cells in Graves' hyperthyroidism and ophthalmopathy. TCRdb reanalysed the multiplex PCR reads using MiXCR and keeps one entry per CDR3 protein. The table records about 840,000 distinct CDR3 sequences, over 35% of them present only once. Source material: blood. The receptors originated from a man aged 18-30 years with Graves' hyperthyroidism. The CDR3 runs from the conserved cysteine through the conserved F or W. A D gene is named only where the DNA matches it firmly. Expanded clones get a size class; other rows say once, few or many, or leave the size out.

D	V	J	size	CDR3	DNA
TRBD1	TRBV14	TRBJ1-2	few	CASSRTGGAYGYTF	TGTGCCAGCAGCCGGACAGGGGGCGCCTATGGCTACACCTTC
TRBD2	TRBV2	TRBJ2-7	.	CASRSSGTYEQYF	TGTGCCAGCCGAAGTAGCGGGACCTACGAGCAGTACTTC
.	TRBV29-1	TRBJ1-1	many	CSVEHTEAFF	TGCAGCGTGGAGCACACTGAAGCTTTCTTT
.	TRBV29-1	TRBJ1-1	many	CSVNIGGREAFF	TGCAGCGTGAATATTGGGGGCAGGGAAGCTTTCTTT
.	TRBV15	TRBJ2-5	many	CATTTGYQETQYF	TGTGCCACCACAACAGGGTACCAAGAGACCCAGTACTTC
TRBD2	TRBV27	TRBJ2-7	.	CASSPVGGRLGEQYF	TGTGCCAGCAGTCCAGTGGGCGGGAGGCTAGGCGAGCAGTACTTC
.	TRBV7-3	TRBJ2-2	.	CASSSFTPGELFF	TGTGCCAGCAGCTCATTTACTCCCGGGGAGCTGTTTTTT
.	TRBV7-3	TRBJ2-1	.	CASSLMGSSNEQFF	TGTGCCAGCAGCTTAATGGGGTCCTCCAATGAGCAGTTCTTC
TRBD1	TRBV5-1	TRBJ1-4	.	CASSGSGQGGEKLFF	TGCGCCAGCAGCGGTAGCGGACAGGGCGGTGAAAAACTGTTTTTT
TRBD1	TRBV7-9	TRBJ1-2	many	CASSRDRDGYTF	TGTGCCAGCAGCCGCGACAGGGACGGCTACACCTTC
.	TRBV19	TRBJ2-7	.	CASSIRQNDYEQYF	TGTGCCAGTAGTATTCGACAGAACGACTACGAGCAGTACTTC
.	TRBV7-3	TRBJ1-5	.	CASSSEGPRGPYSNQPQHF	TGTGCCAGCAGCTCAGAAGGGCCAAGGGGTCCTTATAGCAATCAGCCCCAGCATTTT
.	TRBV6-5	TRBJ1-3	.	CASSFDSGGNTIYF	TGTGCCAGCAGTTTCGACTCCGGTGGAAACACCATATATTTT
.	TRBV12-3/TRBV12-4	TRBJ1-5	many	CASSSRVQPQHF	TGTGCCAGCAGTTCCAGGGTTCAGCCCCAGCATTTT
TRBD2	TRBV10-3	TRBJ2-5	many	CAISEQLAGASAQETQYF	TGTGCCATCAGTGAGCAACTAGCGGGGGCCTCGGCCCAAGAGACCCAGTACTTC
.	TRBV6-2/TRBV6-3	TRBJ1-1	.	CASSEAEGLGAFF	TGTGCCAGCAGTGAAGCGGAAGGTCTGGGAGCTTTCTTT
.	TRBV11-3	TRBJ1-2	few	CASSGAGVSYGYTF	TGTGCCAGCAGCGGAGCAGGGGTTAGCTATGGCTACACCTTC
.	TRBV29-1	TRBJ2-2	.	CSLVTGAGELFF	TGCAGCTTAGTGACAGGAGCCGGGGAGCTGTTTTTT
TRBD2	TRBV7-9	TRBJ2-2	many	CASSPSGSGIIGELFF	TGTGCCAGCAGCCCCTCGGGTAGCGGGATCATCGGGGAGCTGTTTTTT
.	TRBV7-2	TRBJ2-5	many	CASSPPSRRETQYF	TGTGCCAGCAGCCCCCCATCTAGGAGAGAGACCCAGTACTTC
.	TRBV19	TRBJ1-1	.	CASSMRIGWDTEAFF	TGTGCCAGTAGTATGCGTATTGGGTGGGACACTGAAGCTTTCTTT
.	TRBV29-1	TRBJ1-1	.	CSSWGNTEAFF	TGCAGCTCGTGGGGGAACACTGAAGCTTTCTTT